These 27 T cell receptor beta chains were sequenced from one sample in a study of cytomegalovirus exposure and HLA in healthy donors. Primers: 60 Vbeta forward and 13 Jbeta reverse. Some clones are missing from TCRdb's copy, which holds only in-frame ones; the method was immunoSEQ multiplex PCR. The sample comprises about 160,000 clones, around 83% of which are singletons, and 2% to 2.5% rests with the top ten. The sample comprised PBMCs. All receptors come from a man aged 18 to 29 in good health and CMV-seropositive.

The rearrangement links TRBV11-2 to TRBJ2-3, with D perhaps TRBD2 (5 bases). The CDR3 loop spans 18 amino acids. The V and J ends lost 4 bases and 4 bases respectively, with 24 bases between them. Germline CDR1 and CDR2: SGHAT and FQNNGV. The CDR3 loop is CASSSVLDGPREADTQYF. The CDR3 DNA follows: TGTGCCAGCAGCTCCGTACTGGACGGCCCCCGGGAAGCAGATACGCAGTATTTT.

CDR3: CASSLAGTGGGWPRGYTF. The CDR3 nucleotides read TGTGCCAGCAGCTTAGCCGGGACAGGGGGCGGTTGGCCTCGTGGCTACACCTTC. The V and J genes are TRBV7-9 and TRBJ1-2; 12 positions match TRBD1. Germline CDR1 is SEHNR and CDR2 is FQNEAQ (reference sequence). This CDR3 comprises 18 residues. The V segment lost 0 bases and the J segment 7 bases; nucleotides outside the gene matches: 12.

In its sample, this clone was seen a few times. The genes are TRBV2 and TRBJ1-5, with D maybe TRBD1 (5 bases). V lost 8 bases and J lost 7, with 15 bases in between. Per the germline V gene, CDR1 is SNHLY and CDR2 is FYNNEI. The CDR3 extends over 13 amino acids. The CDR3 is CASGRGGLQPQHF. The CDR3 DNA sequence: TGTGCCAGCGGCCGGGGGGGATTGCAGCCCCAGCATTTT.

The J gene is TRBJ2-7, the V gene TRBV11-3, with D unresolved. Germline lookup yields CDR1 SGHNT and CDR2 YENEEA. CDR3 length: 15 amino acids. Trimming removed 0 bases at V and 0 bases at J, with 9 bases between. The DNA for the CDR3 is TGTGCCAGCAGCTTAGATACCACGAGCTCCTACGAGCAGTACTTC. Its translation: CASSLDTTSSYEQYF.

The V gene is TRBV6-5, the J gene TRBJ1-2, with D possibly matching TRBD1 (6 bases). Trimming took off 5 bases at V and 1 base at J, with 11 bases between the two ends. Germline V gene sequence: CDR1 MNHEY, CDR2 SVGAGI. The CDR3 length is 14 residues. CDR3 bases: TGTGCCAGCAGTGAAGGGACACGTAACTATGGCTACACCTTC. It yields the protein CASSEGTRNYGYTF.

This chain connects TRBV29-1 to TRBJ2-3; D is unclear. With 6 bases removed from V and 0 bases from J, the gap between germline ends came to 7 bases. Per the germline V gene, CDR1 is SQVTM and CDR2 is ANQGSEA. The CDR3 runs to 12 residues. CDR3 protein: CSVTGSTDTQYF. The CDR3 coding sequence is TGCAGCGTGACGGGTAGCACAGATACGCAGTATTTT.

J is TRBJ1-1 and V is TRBV2; 7 positions agree with TRBD1. The CDR3 runs 15 residues. The germline V gene encodes CDR1 SNHLY and CDR2 FYNNEI. The V gene end was trimmed by 2 bases and the J gene end by 1 base; junction bases not matched to a gene: 4. DNA for the CDR3: TGTGCCAGCAGTGAATCGAGGACAGGGAACACTGAAGCTTTCTTT. Its translation is CASSESRTGNTEAFF.

The genes are TRBV15 and TRBJ2-1; 8 bases match TRBD2. V lost 5 bases to trimming and J lost 13 bases; unmatched junction nucleotides: 7. The CDR3 runs to 12 residues. CDR1 is LNHNV and CDR2 is YYDKDF in the germline V gene (reference sequence). CDR3 region: CATSGGTRDQFF. CDR3 DNA: TGTGCCACCAGCGGCGGGACTAGAGATCAGTTCTTC.

J is TRBJ1-3 and V is TRBV12-5, with D possibly TRBD1 on 6 matching bases. Trimming pared 10 bases from V and 0 bases from J, leaving 13 bases between. The CDR3 is 14 amino acids. Germline V gene lookup returns CDR1 LGHNT and CDR2 FRNRAP. CDR3 nucleotides: TGTGCTACCAACAGGGCGTCCTCTGGAAACACCATATATTTT. Encoded protein: CATNRASSGNTIYF.

This clone showed up just once. The rearrangement uses TRBV10-1 and TRBJ1-5, with D uncertain. V lost 4 bases and J 6 bases, leaving 10 bases between the germline ends. CDR1 and CDR2 (germline): WNHNN, SYGVQD (reference sequence). This CDR3 spans 13 amino acids. DNA of the CDR3: TGCGCCAGCAGTGGGCCAAACAGTCAGCCCCAGCATTTT. As protein: CASSGPNSQPQHF.

This chain connects TRBV11-2 to TRBJ2-1; weak D call: TRBD1 (5 bases). This CDR3 has 12 amino acids. Germline lookup yields CDR1 SGHAT and CDR2 FQNNGV. Trimming pared 1 base from V and 15 bases from J, leaving 13 bases between. The CDR3 DNA follows: TGTGCCAGCAGCTTAGTCAGGGCCCCGGGGTTCTTC. Protein sequence: CASSLVRAPGFF.

V gene TRBV6-6 combines with J gene TRBJ2-3, with a possible D match to TRBD2 (7 bases). The CDR3 runs 16 residues. From germline, CDR1 is MNHNY and CDR2 SVGAGI (reference sequence). V lost 5 bases to trimming and J lost 6 bases, with 21 bases between them. CDR3 sequence: CASSTRGAGDWDTQYF. For the CDR3, the DNA is TGTGCCAGCAGTACTCGGGGGGCGGGGGACTGGGATACGCAGTATTTT.

J is TRBJ2-5 and V is TRBV11-2; TRBD2 agrees at 10 bases. In germline, CDR1 is SGHAT, CDR2 FQNNGV. J lost 1 base, V lost 5 bases, and 7 bases had no gene match. The length of the CDR3 is 16 residues. The CDR3 spells CASSPRLAGVQETQYF. DNA for the CDR3: TGTGCCAGCAGCCCTCGGCTAGCGGGGGTCCAAGAGACCCAGTACTTC. Complete variable domain (other parts from reference TRBV11-2 and TRBJ2-5): EAGVAQSPRYKIIEKRQSVAFWCNPISGHATLYWYQQILGQGPKLLIQFQNNGVVDDSQLPKDRFSAERLKGVDSTLKIQPAKLEDSAVYLCASSPRLAGVQETQYFGPGTRLLVL.

The rearrangement joins TRBV7-9 to TRBJ1-5; 7 bases are shared with TRBD1. CDR3 length: 16 residues. J gave up 0 bases and V 7 bases, and 9 bases lay outside the gene matches. The V gene's germline CDR1 is SEHNR and CDR2 FQNEAQ (reference sequence). CDR3 in DNA: TGTGCCAGCACCAAAGGGCAGGGGGATAGCAATCAGCCCCAGCATTTT. Translation: CASTKGQGDSNQPQHF.

This clone occurred once. The rearrangement joins TRBV6-1 to TRBJ1-4; maybe TRBD1 (5 bases). V shed 1 base and J shed 3 bases, with 15 bases lying between them. This CDR3 region has 17 residues. Germline V gene sequence: CDR1 MNHNS, CDR2 SASEGT. The CDR3 nucleotides read TGTGCCAGCAGTGAAGGGGCCGGGACTGGGGCTAATGAAAAACTGTTTTTT. This sequence encodes CASSEGAGTGANEKLFF.

V gene TRBV4-3 combines with J gene TRBJ1-5; 8 positions match TRBD1. The V segment lost 4 bases and the J segment 6 bases; nucleotides outside the gene matches: 5. The CDR3 runs 14 residues. CDR1 is LGHNA, CDR2 YSLEER, per germline. The CDR3 spells CASSRSDRVQPQHF. The CDR3 region has the DNA TGCGCCAGCAGCCGCTCGGACAGGGTTCAGCCCCAGCATTTT.

This chain joins TRBV7-9 and TRBJ2-5; D might be TRBD2 (5 bases). The length of the CDR3 is 14 residues. V gave up 3 bases and J gave up 5 bases, with 13 bases separating them. The germline V gene encodes CDR1 SEHNR and CDR2 FQNEAQ (reference sequence). In DNA form, the CDR3 reads TGTGCCAGCAGCTTGCGCGGACGAGGGGAGACCCAGTACTTC. It encodes CASSLRGRGETQYF.

In its sample, this clone was seen a few times. The J gene is TRBJ1-3, the V gene TRBV19, with TRBD1 as a possible D gene (6 bases). Trimming removed 5 bases from V and 0 bases from J, with 8 bases in between. The germline V gene encodes CDR1 LNHDA and CDR2 SQIVND (reference sequence). The CDR3 runs to 14 residues. Here the CDR3 reads CASSLDSSGNTIYF. The CDR3 nucleotides read TGTGCCAGTAGTCTGGACAGCTCTGGAAACACCATATATTTT.

The chain combines TRBV5-6 with TRBJ1-2; 9 nucleotides agree with TRBD1. CDR1 is SGHDT, CDR2 YYEEEE, per germline. The trim removed 4 bases at V and 3 bases at J, leaving 7 bases unmatched. The CDR3 length is 15 residues. The CDR3 sequence: CASSPWDREDYGYTF. The CDR3 bases are TGTGCCAGCAGCCCCTGGGACAGGGAGGACTATGGCTACACCTTC.

In this sample, this clone turned up a few times. V usage is TRBV5-1 and J usage is TRBJ2-5; 10 bases line up with TRBD1. CDR1 and CDR2 (germline): SGHRS, YFSETQ. Losses at the gene ends were 8 bases for V and 5 bases for J; bases not matched to a gene: 6. The CDR3 has 13 residues. The CDR3 nucleotides read TGCGCCAGTATGACAGGGGGCAAGGAGACCCAGTACTTC. This encodes CASMTGGKETQYF.

This clone was counted a few times. As DNA, the CDR3 is TGCGCCAGCAGCCGGGGGGCAGTTGGGCCCTATGGCTACACCTTC. This gives the protein CASSRGAVGPYGYTF. The V gene is TRBV5-1, the J gene TRBJ1-2; weak D call: TRBD1 (6 bases). In germline, CDR1 is SGHRS, CDR2 YFSETQ. The CDR3 has 15 residues. V shed 4 bases and J shed 4 bases, with 17 bases lying between them. Full variable domain (outside the CDR3, taken from reference TRBV5-1 and TRBJ1-2): KAGVTQTPRYLIKTRGQQVTLSCSPISGHRSVSWYQQTPGQGLQFLFEYFSETQRNKGNFPGRFSGRQFSNSRSEMNVSTLELGDSALYLCASSRGAVGPYGYTFGSGTRLTVV.

The rearrangement joins TRBV27 to TRBJ1-1, with D possibly matching TRBD1 (5 bases). Germline V gene lookup returns CDR1 MNHEY and CDR2 SMNVEV (reference sequence). The V end was cut by 6 bases, the J end by 5 bases, with 10 bases between. The length of the CDR3 is 12 residues. This CDR3 is CASRSGMTEAFF. The CDR3 DNA follows: TGTGCCAGCAGGTCAGGGATGACTGAAGCTTTCTTT.

V gene TRBV9 combines with J gene TRBJ1-2; D is possibly TRBD1 (6 bases). This CDR3 is built from 13 residues. Trimming cost V 3 bases and J 12 bases, with 18 bases left between them. Germline lookup yields CDR1 SGDLS and CDR2 YYNGEE. CDR3 loop: CASSEGGVGGHTF. CDR3 DNA: TGTGCCAGCAGCGAGGGGGGGGTTGGCGGCCACACCTTC.

The V call is TRBV9, the J call TRBJ2-3; a weak D match, TRBD2 (7 bases). CDR1 is SGDLS and CDR2 is YYNGEE in the germline V gene. The CDR3 is 17 residues long. Between the trimmed V and J ends, which lost 3 bases and 2 bases, there was a span of 19 bases. Here the CDR3 DNA reads TGTGCCAGCAGCGCGAGAGGGGGGGTAGGAGTCACAGATACGCAGTATTTT. As protein: CASSARGGVGVTDTQYF.

The rearrangement joins TRBV7-2 to TRBJ2-1; 10 bases agree with TRBD1. The CDR3 loop spans 17 amino acids. J was trimmed by 0 bases and V by 5 bases; bases with no gene match: 7. The germline CDR1 and CDR2 sequences are SGHTA and FQGNSA. The CDR3 nucleotides read TGTGCCAGCAGCCCCGGGACAGGGGTCATCTCCTACAATGAGCAGTTCTTC. Its protein is CASSPGTGVISYNEQFF.

The genes are TRBV7-2 and TRBJ2-3; 7 bases line up with TRBD2. CDR3 length: 13 residues. V lost 4 bases, J lost 5 bases, and 3 bases stayed unmatched. Germline values: CDR1 SGHTA, CDR2 FQGNSA. CDR3 in DNA: TGTGCCAGCAGCTCCACGGGAGGAGATACGCAGTATTTT. This gives the protein CASSSTGGDTQYF.

The chain is built from TRBV27 and TRBJ2-2; 8 bases match TRBD2. The germline CDR1 and CDR2 sequences are MNHEY and SMNVEV (reference sequence). Unmatched junction bases numbered 9, after V lost 6 bases and J lost 3 bases. This CDR3 has 16 amino acids. In DNA form, the CDR3 reads TGTGCCAGCAGATTCAGGCTAGCGGGTTACACCGGGGAGCTGTTTTTT. The encoded protein is CASRFRLAGYTGELFF.